One and the same sample provided the 16 T cell receptor beta chains below, sequenced in a study of cytomegalovirus exposure and HLA in healthy donors. In the PCR, 60 Vbeta and 13 Jbeta primers were used. Repertoires were generated with immunoSEQ multiplex PCR, while TCRdb's copy carries only in-frame clones and drops some. Of 100,000 to 150,000 clones in the sample, 65% to 90% are singletons; the top ten hold about 10%. Sequenced input: PBMCs. All receptors derive from a male donor in good health and CMV-seropositive.

The V and J genes are TRBV11-3 and TRBJ2-5, with D possibly being TRBD1 (8 bases). There are 14 residues in the CDR3. Germline assignment: CDR1 SGHNT and CDR2 YENEEA. V was clipped by 3 bases and J by 4 bases, with 12 bases between them. The CDR3 spells CASSLDREGETQYF. The DNA of the CDR3 is TGTGCCAGCAGCTTGGACAGGGAGGGAGAGACCCAGTACTTC.

The chain employs TRBV19 and TRBJ2-4; TRBD1 aligns across 7 bases. Germline V gene data show CDR1 as LNHDA and CDR2 as SQIVND (reference sequence). CDR3 length equals 16 residues. J lost 8 bases, V lost 5 bases, and 15 bases had no gene match. CDR3 protein: CASSADRRLWMDIQYF. CDR3 in DNA: TGTGCCAGTAGTGCGGACAGGAGGCTTTGGATGGACATTCAGTACTTC.

The chain combines TRBV7-9 with TRBJ2-7; D gene uncertain. Germline loops: CDR1 SEHNR, CDR2 FQNEAQ (reference sequence). V lost 5 bases and J lost 6, with 17 bases in between. CDR3 length: 14 amino acids. The CDR3 reads CASSPLFGDSEQYF. The CDR3 DNA reads TGTGCCAGCAGCCCCCTCTTTGGAGACTCCGAGCAGTACTTC.

The V and J genes are TRBV10-3 and TRBJ1-1; TRBD1 might be the D (5 bases). Trimming cost V 5 bases and J 6 bases, with 13 bases left between them. Germline CDR1 reads ENHRY; CDR2 reads SYGVKD. The CDR3 contains 13 residues. In nucleotides, the CDR3 is TGTGCCATCAGTATCCAGGGCAGCGCTGAAGCTTTCTTT. It translates to CAISIQGSAEAFF.

The chain couples TRBV19 to TRBJ2-2; the match to TRBD2 covers 7 bases. The length of the CDR3 is 14 residues. Germline assignment: CDR1 LNHDA and CDR2 SQIVND (reference sequence). V lost 3 bases to trimming and J lost 3 bases; unmatched junction nucleotides: 1. The CDR3, as DNA: TGTGCCAGTAGTATTCTAGCGGACACCGGGGAGCTGTTTTTT. Protein sequence: CASSILADTGELFF.

J is TRBJ2-7 and V is TRBV9; 13 nucleotides agree with TRBD2. J lost 1 base, V lost 4 bases, and 5 bases had no gene match. In germline, CDR1 is SGDLS, CDR2 YYNGEE. The CDR3 is 16 residues long. Written as DNA, the CDR3 is TGTGCCAGCAGCCCCGGACTAGCGGGGGCATCCTACGAGCAGTACTTC. Translation: CASSPGLAGASYEQYF.

The chain is built from TRBV29-1 and TRBJ1-1; the D is unclear. The CDR3 is 10 amino acids. Trimming took 5 bases from V and 5 from J, leaving 6 bases between them. CDR1 SQVTM and CDR2 ANQGSEA come from the germline V gene. CDR3 coding DNA: TGCAGCGTTTACCTAACTGAAGCTTTCTTT. It specifies CSVYLTEAFF. The full variable domain, completed using reference TRBV29-1 and TRBJ1-1, is SAVISQKPSRDICQRGTSLTIQCQVDSQVTMMFWYRQQPGQSLTLIATANQGSEATYESGFVIDKFPISRPNLTFSTLTVSNMSPEDSSIYLCSVYLTEAFFGQGTRLTVV.

V is TRBV4-1 and J is TRBJ2-7; possibly TRBD2 for D (5 bases). Trimming cost V 1 base and J 2 bases, with 12 bases left between them. The CDR3 is 15 amino acids. Germline V gene lookup returns CDR1 MGHRA and CDR2 YSYEKL. The CDR3 bases are TGCGCCAGCAGCCAAGTCGGCGGACTCCCCTACGAGCAGTACTTC. Protein: CASSQVGGLPYEQYF.

The V call is TRBV10-3, the J call TRBJ1-4, with TRBD1 matching over 9 bases. Germline lookup yields CDR1 ENHRY and CDR2 SYGVKD. The CDR3 covers 14 residues. V lost 5 bases to trimming and J lost 7 bases; unmatched junction nucleotides: 5. This CDR3 is CAISPGQGTEKLFF. CDR3 DNA: TGTGCCATCAGTCCGGGACAGGGAACTGAAAAACTGTTTTTT.

The chain carries TRBV7-2 and TRBJ1-2, with a weak D call TRBD1 (6 bases). V was shortened by 5 bases and J by 8 bases, with 15 bases between the two germline ends. This CDR3 contains 13 residues. Germline CDR1 is SGHTA and CDR2 is FQGNSA. The CDR3 DNA is TGTGCCAGCAGCCAGCAGGGGAGTGAGGGCTACACCTTC. Its translation is CASSQQGSEGYTF.

The chain links TRBV2 to TRBJ2-5; D may be TRBD2 (5 bases). The length of the CDR3 is 15 residues. Per the germline V gene, CDR1 is SNHLY and CDR2 is FYNNEI. V dropped 3 bases and J dropped 9 bases, with 20 bases sitting between them. CDR3 loop: CASSDVTGSSGSQYF. CDR3 bases: TGTGCCAGCAGTGACGTTACGGGCTCGTCGGGATCCCAGTACTTC.

The gene calls are TRBV7-2 and TRBJ2-7; tentatively, D is TRBD2 (6 bases). Germline CDR1 reads SGHTA; CDR2 reads FQGNSA. Trimming took 5 bases from V and 1 from J, leaving 15 bases between them. The CDR3 runs to 15 residues. Here the CDR3 reads CASSQTLAASYEQYF. The CDR3 DNA sequence: TGTGCCAGCAGCCAGACTTTAGCGGCATCCTACGAGCAGTACTTC.

The V call is TRBV7-3, the J call TRBJ1-1; possible D gene TRBD1, 5 bases. This CDR3 contains 14 residues. Germline CDR1 reads SGHTA; CDR2 reads FQGTGA. V was cut by 1 base and J by 1 base, with 7 bases left in between. The CDR3 region is CASSLMGGNTEAFF. DNA for the CDR3: TGTGCCAGCAGCTTAATGGGGGGGAACACTGAAGCTTTCTTT.

This rearrangement joins TRBV5-1 to TRBJ2-2, with D perhaps TRBD2 (6 bases). CDR3 length: 14 residues. V was cut by 5 bases and J by 4 bases, with 12 bases left in between. Germline V gene lookup returns CDR1 SGHRS and CDR2 YFSETQ. Written as DNA, the CDR3 is TGCGCCAGCAGTCCGGGACTTATCACCGGGGAGCTGTTTTTT. This gives the protein CASSPGLITGELFF.

This clone was seen more than once but under ten times. The chain has TRBV7-2 and TRBJ1-1; D gene uncertain. This CDR3 contains 14 residues. The germline V gene encodes CDR1 SGHTA and CDR2 FQGNSA. Trimming stripped 1 base from V and 5 bases from J, with 11 bases between. In DNA form, the CDR3 reads TGTGCCAGCAGCTTAGGTATGCGCGCGACTGAAGCTTTCTTT. It encodes CASSLGMRATEAFF.

The chain is built from TRBV5-5 and TRBJ1-1, with D possibly TRBD1 on 6 matching bases. V lost 4 bases and J lost 1, with 17 bases in between. Per the germline V gene, CDR1 is SGHKS and CDR2 is YYEKEE (reference sequence). This CDR3 is built from 16 residues. The CDR3 DNA is TGTGCCAGCAGCCTCTCGACAGGCCAGGGGAACACTGAAGCTTTCTTT. It translates to CASSLSTGQGNTEAFF.